Many counts were recorded for the clone carrying this T cell receptor (beta chain). TCRdb fed the 5' RACE reads into MiXCR, producing one record per CDR3 protein. This table has hundreds of thousands of distinct CDR3 sequences, around 8.8% appearing once. This sample is part of a study of identical twins. This CDR3 comprises 16 residues. Germline CDR1 LGHDT, CDR2 YNNKEL (reference sequence). Deletions cut 4 bases from V and 1 base from J, with 15 bases between. The same data also contributed to another study, on yellow fever vaccine responses in identical twins. This second study says: It has been reported that, in twins, the vaccine T cell response seemed partly convergent and partly personalized.

The sequenced sample was memory (CD45RO+) T cells sorted from blood. This receptor was identified in a woman between 18 and 30 years old in good health. The chain employs TRBV3-1 and TRBJ2-3; D perhaps matches TRBD1 (5 bases). The CDR3 bases are TGTGCCAGCAGCCGCACTGGGGCAGGGCGCACAGATACGCAGTATTTT. Residues: CASSRTGAGRTDTQYF.